Each of the 20 T cell receptor beta chains below was sequenced from the same sample in a study of cytomegalovirus exposure and HLA in healthy donors. With 60 Vbeta and 13 Jbeta primers, the PCR was carried out. Method: immunoSEQ multiplex PCR; TCRdb's copy keeps in-frame clones and lacks some. The top ten hold almost 4.5% of the sample, which has 140,000 to 150,000 clones, 65% to 75% seen once. The specimen was PBMCs. The receptors come from a man aged 60-69 years in good health and CMV-seronegative.

This sequence joins TRBV7-3 and TRBJ2-3, with D possibly being TRBD1 (5 bases). The CDR3 has 14 amino acids. V lost 4 bases and J 3 bases, leaving 11 bases between the germline ends. Per the germline V gene, CDR1 is SGHTA and CDR2 is FQGTGA. The CDR3 bases are TGTGCCAGCAGCTGGGGCCCTACTACAGATACGCAGTATTTT. This encodes CASSWGPTTDTQYF.

J is TRBJ2-1 and V is TRBV5-1; D possibly corresponds to TRBD2 (7 bases). The CDR3 contains 14 residues. V lost 4 bases to trimming and J lost 6 bases, with 14 bases between them. The germline V gene encodes CDR1 SGHRS and CDR2 YFSETQ. The CDR3 region is CASSPGGASNEQFF. The DNA of the CDR3 is TGCGCCAGCAGCCCGGGGGGCGCGTCCAATGAGCAGTTCTTC.

CDR3 nucleotide sequence: TGTGCCAGCAGCGGGACACCGAACACCGGGGAGCTGTTTTTT. Amino acids: CASSGTPNTGELFF. V gene TRBV6-1 combines with J gene TRBJ2-2, with a possible D match to TRBD1 (6 bases). This CDR3 has 14 amino acids. V was shortened by 6 bases and J by 0 bases, with 8 bases between the two germline ends. Germline V CDR1 and CDR2: MNHNS, SASEGT.

The CDR3 nucleotides are TGCGCCAGCAGCTTGGAGGAGGGCGGGACTGGAGATACGCAGTATTTT. Amino acid sequence: CASSLEEGGTGDTQYF. This chain links TRBV5-1 with TRBJ2-3, with D possibly being TRBD2 (6 bases). CDR3 length: 16 amino acids. V lost 0 bases and J lost 5, with 16 bases in between. Germline assignment: CDR1 SGHRS and CDR2 YFSETQ.

CDR3: CASSSLAWGGELFF. The CDR3 DNA follows: TGTGCCAGCAGTTCTCTAGCGTGGGGCGGGGAGCTGTTTTTT. The genes are TRBV2 and TRBJ2-2, with D possibly matching TRBD2 (6 bases). The CDR3 is 14 amino acids. The germline V gene has CDR1 SNHLY and CDR2 FYNNEI. Deletions cut 5 bases from V and 7 bases from J, with 14 bases between. The complete variable domain, with remaining parts taken from reference TRBV2 and TRBJ2-2, reads EPEVTQTPSHQVTQMGQEVILRCVPISNHLYFYWYRQILGQKVEFLVSFYNNEISEKSEIFDDQFSVERPDGSNFTLKIRSTKLEDSAMYFCASSSLAWGGELFFGEGSRLTVL.

V gene TRBV11-2 combines with J gene TRBJ1-2, with 7 bases aligning to TRBD1. The CDR3 spans 16 residues. The ends lost 0 bases at V and 2 bases at J; junction bases unmatched: 6. CDR1 and CDR2 from the germline V gene are SGHAT and FQNNGV. The CDR3 DNA sequence: TGTGCCAGCAGCTTAGACCCAGGGACAGCCAACTATGGCTACACCTTC. Its protein product is CASSLDPGTANYGYTF.

The chain employs TRBV6-6 and TRBJ2-5, with no clear D. CDR3 length equals 15 residues. V was shortened by 1 base and J by 1 base, with 10 bases between the two germline ends. Germline assignment: CDR1 MNHNY and CDR2 SVGAGI (reference sequence). CDR3 amino acids: CASSYLQPSQETQYF. The DNA of the CDR3 is TGTGCCAGCAGTTACTTACAGCCATCCCAAGAGACCCAGTACTTC.

Regarding this clone: The same CDR3 arises from other DNA sequences in this sample as well. V usage is TRBV5-4 and J usage is TRBJ1-6, with TRBD1 identical over 9 bases. J gave up 9 bases and V 4 bases, and 5 bases lay outside the gene matches. The CDR3 is 14 residues long. The germline CDR1 and CDR2 sequences are SGHNT and YYREEE (reference sequence). This CDR3 reads CASSTGQGASPLHF. The CDR3 coding sequence is TGTGCCAGCAGCACGGGACAGGGAGCTTCACCCCTCCACTTT.

The chain carries TRBV4-3 and TRBJ2-3; 12 bases are shared with TRBD2. Trimming at V came to 3 bases and at J to 4 bases, leaving 5 bases not matched to a gene. This CDR3 is 16 amino acids long. CDR1 and CDR2 from the germline V gene are LGHNA and YSLEER. In nucleotides, the CDR3 is TGCGCCAGCAGCCACCAACTAGCGGGAGGCCCAGATACGCAGTATTTT. Encoded protein: CASSHQLAGGPDTQYF.

About this clone itself: Compared with germline, one end of the junction differs, possibly owing to a read error. The rearrangement uses TRBV25-1 and TRBJ2-5; D perhaps matches TRBD2 (5 bases). The J call may be mistaken, given a closer DNA end match to TRBJ2-7. From germline, CDR1 is MGHDK and CDR2 SYGVNS. CDR3 length equals 13 residues. The DNA of the CDR3 is TGTGCCAGCAGTGAATTGGACTCCTCCGAGCAGTACTTC. Translation: CASSELDSSEQYF.

CDR3 loop: CASSPLGRAAQGDTEAFF. As DNA, the CDR3 is TGTGCCAGTAGTCCCCTTGGCAGGGCGGCACAAGGAGACACTGAAGCTTTCTTT. The gene calls are TRBV19 and TRBJ1-1; D might be TRBD1 (5 bases). Germline V CDR1 and CDR2: LNHDA, SQIVND (reference sequence). V dropped 5 bases and J dropped 3 bases, with 25 bases sitting between them. This CDR3 is built from 18 residues.

This chain links TRBV5-1 with TRBJ2-1; D is ambiguous. This CDR3 is 13 amino acids long. Trimming cost V 1 base and J 8 bases, with 10 bases left between them. CDR1 SGHRS and CDR2 YFSETQ come from the germline V gene. The chain's CDR3 is CASSLSREDEQFF. The CDR3 DNA reads TGCGCCAGCAGCTTGTCGCGCGAGGATGAGCAGTTCTTC.

The CDR3 region has the DNA TGTGCCAGCAGTTTTTCGCGGGTCTACGAGCAGTACTTC. It encodes CASSFSRVYEQYF. The genes are TRBV6-6 and TRBJ2-7, with a tentative D call TRBD2 (5 bases). From germline, CDR1 is MNHNY and CDR2 SVGAGI (reference sequence). The V and J ends lost 4 bases and 3 bases respectively, with 10 bases between them. The CDR3 is 13 residues long.

This clone was recorded once. V is TRBV10-3 and J is TRBJ2-3; D perhaps matches TRBD2 (6 bases). Germline CDR1 and CDR2: ENHRY and SYGVKD. Trimming took 2 bases from V and 3 from J, leaving 6 bases between them. CDR3 length: 13 amino acids. Here the CDR3 DNA reads TGTGCCATCAGTGAGGGGGGGACAGATACGCAGTATTTT. This translates into CAISEGGTDTQYF.

V and J are TRBV19 and TRBJ2-2; possibly TRBD2 for D (5 bases). CDR1 and CDR2 from the germline V gene are LNHDA and SQIVND (reference sequence). The CDR3 consists of 15 residues. V dropped 3 bases and J dropped 3 bases, with 11 bases sitting between them. Here the CDR3 reads CASSIGVPDTGELFF. In DNA, the CDR3 is TGTGCCAGTAGTATCGGGGTACCGGACACCGGGGAGCTGTTTTTT.

The gene calls are TRBV19 and TRBJ2-1; 9 nucleotides agree with TRBD2. Germline V CDR1 and CDR2: LNHDA, SQIVND (reference sequence). Trimming removed 5 bases from V and 12 bases from J; junction bases left unmatched: 11. This CDR3 has 14 residues. Written as DNA, the CDR3 is TGTGCCAGTAGTCCTCTAGCGGGAAGCGGCGGGCAGTTCTTC. Its protein product is CASSPLAGSGGQFF.

The rearrangement joins TRBV7-8 to TRBJ2-7, with 13 positions matching TRBD2. Germline CDR1 SGHVS, CDR2 FQNEAQ. The CDR3 runs to 15 residues. V shed 4 bases and J 8 bases; nucleotides not matched to a gene: 8. The CDR3 DNA reads as TGTGCCAGCAGCTCTACTAGCGGGAGGGCCCTGCAGCAGTACTTC. It yields the protein CASSSTSGRALQQYF.

This chain connects TRBV6-5 to TRBJ1-2; no clear D. Germline values: CDR1 MNHEY, CDR2 SVGAGI. The CDR3 runs 15 residues. V dropped 6 bases and J dropped 0 bases, with 14 bases sitting between them. The CDR3 DNA reads as TGTGCCAGCAGAGAGGGAGGGTCGGCTAACTATGGCTACACCTTC. Encoded protein: CASREGGSANYGYTF.

The chain joins TRBV9 to TRBJ1-2; 7 bases line up with TRBD1. This CDR3 comprises 15 residues. With 0 bases clipped from V and 4 bases from J, the junction kept 6 bases outside the gene matches. Germline V gene lookup returns CDR1 SGDLS and CDR2 YYNGEE. CDR3 nucleotides: TGTGCCAGCAGCGTAGGACAGGGACAATTCTATGGCTACACCTTC. Amino acids: CASSVGQGQFYGYTF.

This clone has only a few counts. The V gene is TRBV30, the J gene TRBJ1-1; unclear D gene. The CDR3 has 14 amino acids. Trimming stripped 3 bases from V and 1 base from J, with 12 bases between. Germline V gives CDR1 GTSNPN, CDR2 SVGIG (reference sequence). This chain's CDR3 is CAWSRPPENTEAFF. Written as DNA, the CDR3 is TGTGCCTGGAGCAGGCCACCGGAGAACACTGAAGCTTTCTTT.